The rows below give T cell receptor beta chains drawn from one sample of a study of Graves' ophthalmopathy and Graves' hyperthyroidism. TCRdb passed the multiplex PCR reads through MiXCR, listing each CDR3 protein once. The sample lists about 340,000 distinct CDR3 sequences, about a sixth occurring once. The sample consisted of peripheral blood. The receptors come from an adult man with Graves' ophthalmopathy. CDR3s include the opening cysteine and the closing phenylalanine or tryptophan. The D gene is left open where the match is weak. Size is omitted from some rows. Given values are once, few, many or a class for expanded clones.

many	TRBJ2-7	TRBV7-8	NA	TGTGCCAGCAGCTTCGGGTCCGAACCCTCCTACGAGCAGTACTTC	CASSFGSEPSYEQYF
NA	TRBJ1-1	TRBV30	NA	TGTGCCTGGAATAAAGGGCAGGGGCTAGCTTTCTTT	CAWNKGQGLAFF
NA	TRBJ2-5	TRBV7-2	NA	TGTGCCAGCAGCTTTAACGGGGGCTCGGAGACCCAGTACTTC	CASSFNGGSETQYF
many	TRBJ2-5	TRBV27	TRBD2	TGTGCCAGCAGGAGGGCGGGAGGGCCCCAAGAGACCCAGTACTTC	CASRRAGGPQETQYF
NA	TRBJ2-5	TRBV12-3/TRBV12-4	NA	TGTGCCAGCCGCCCAGACCGGGGGTCGCGGAAGACCCAGTACTTC	CASRPDRGSRKTQYF
NA	TRBJ2-7	TRBV24-1	TRBD2	TGTGCCACCAGTGGAGGGACTAGCGGGGGAGGCGAGCAGTACTTC	CATSGGTSGGGEQYF
many	TRBJ1-1	TRBV14	TRBD1	TGTGCCAGCAGCCAAGGGGGCTACAGGGGCACTGAAGCTTTCTTT	CASSQGGYRGTEAFF
many	TRBJ1-1	TRBV10-3	TRBD1	TGTGCCATCAAAGGGACAGCGAACACTGAAGCTTTCTTT	CAIKGTANTEAFF
many	TRBJ1-1	TRBV6-1	NA	TGTGCCAGCAGTCAGAACACGAACACTGAAGCTTTCTTT	CASSQNTNTEAFF
many	TRBJ2-5	TRBV29-1	NA	TGCAGCGTGGACCCGATTGAAGGGTACCAAGAGACCCAGTACTTC	CSVDPIEGYQETQYF
many	TRBJ1-2	TRBV4-2	NA	TGTGCCAGCAGCCAAGGGCCAGGGCATGGCTACACCTTC	CASSQGPGHGYTF
many	TRBJ1-1	TRBV11-2	NA	TGTGCCAGCAGAGGCCTGGGGTCAGACACTGAAGCTTTCTTT	CASRGLGSDTEAFF
NA	TRBJ1-5	TRBV12-3/TRBV12-4	NA	TGTGCCAGCAGTTTATTTAATAGCAATCAGCCCCAGCATTTT	CASSLFNSNQPQHF
many	TRBJ2-7	TRBV6-5	NA	TGTGCCAGCAGTTATTTACCGACAGTCAGCTCCTACGAGCAGTACTTC	CASSYLPTVSSYEQYF
once	TRBJ2-7	TRBV6-1	TRBD1	TGTGCCACTCGGACAGGGGGCCTCTACGAGCAGTACTTC	CATRTGGLYEQYF
many	TRBJ2-2	TRBV5-1	NA	TGCGCCAGCAGCTTAGGTCCGGAGTTGAACACCGGGGAGCTGTTTTTT	CASSLGPELNTGELFF
many	TRBJ1-5	TRBV19	TRBD1	TGTGCCAGTAGTAGGCGGACAGGGTACAATCAGCCCCAGCATTTT	CASSRRTGYNQPQHF
many	TRBJ2-2	TRBV6-1	TRBD2	TGTGCCAGCGGGGTTAGCGGGGGGCCCCGCGGGGAGCTGTTTTTT	CASGVSGGPRGELFF
few	TRBJ2-5	TRBV6-1	NA	TGTGCCAGCAGTGATAATAGGGGCCAAGAGACCCAGTACTTC	CASSDNRGQETQYF
NA	TRBJ2-7	TRBV5-1	TRBD1	TGCGCCAGCAGCGCGGGACAGGGGGGCTACGAGCAGTACTTC	CASSAGQGGYEQYF
many	TRBJ1-2	TRBV6-5	NA	TGTGCCACCATGCCGGCCGTCAACTATGGCTACACCTTC	CATMPAVNYGYTF
many	TRBJ1-5	TRBV4-1	NA	TGCGCCAGCAGCCAAGGGGGGACTCAGCCCCAGCATTTT	CASSQGGTQPQHF
many	TRBJ1-6	TRBV12-3/TRBV12-4	NA	TGTGCCAGCAGTTTGACAAGGAGCTCCTATAATTCACCCCTCCACTTT	CASSLTRSSYNSPLHF
NA	TRBJ1-2	TRBV20-1	NA	TGCAGTGCTTTTCAGGGCTTCTATGGCTACACCTTC	CSAFQGFYGYTF
many	TRBJ1-5	TRBV7-2	TRBD1	TGTGCCAGCAGCCCACAGGGGTCCCAGCCCCAGCATTTT	CASSPQGSQPQHF
many	TRBJ2-7	TRBV2	NA	TGTGCCAGCGAAAGAGGACGGCGAGAGTCCTACGAGCAGTACTTC	CASERGRRESYEQYF
many	TRBJ2-5	TRBV5-1	TRBD2	TGCGCCAGCAGCTTTTCCGGGACTAGTACTGTGGGAGAGACCCAGTACTTC	CASSFSGTSTVGETQYF
many	TRBJ2-5	TRBV28	TRBD2	TGTGCCAGCAGGCCTCCGGGACTACAAGGGACCCAGTACTTC	CASRPPGLQGTQYF
NA	TRBJ2-7	TRBV20-1	TRBD2	TGCAGTGCTAGAGTACCGACTAGCCCATCTGGGGAGCAGTACTTC	CSARVPTSPSGEQYF
many	TRBJ1-1	TRBV11-2	NA	TGTGCCAGCAGCCATTATACCACTGAAGCTTTCTTT	CASSHYTTEAFF
many	TRBJ2-7	TRBV20-1	TRBD1	TGCAGTGCTAGGTTAAGGGACAGACCCTCCTACGAGCAGTACTTC	CSARLRDRPSYEQYF
NA	TRBJ1-2	TRBV28	NA	TGTGCCAGCAGTTTAGGCCTTCTGGGGGGGTATGGCTACAACTTC	CASSLGLLGGYGYNF
NA	TRBJ2-7	TRBV28	TRBD1	TGTGCCAGTACCGGACAGGGGCACTACGAGCAGTACTTC	CASTGQGHYEQYF
many	TRBJ2-2	TRBV5-1	TRBD2	TGCGCCAGCAGCTCAGGTGCGGGGGGTGCCGGGGAGCTGTTTTTT	CASSSGAGGAGELFF
many	TRBJ1-5	TRBV30	TRBD1	TGTGCCTGGAGCAGGGGGGGTGACAATCAGCCCCAGCATTTT	CAWSRGGDNQPQHF
once	TRBJ1-5	TRBV6-2/TRBV6-3	TRBD1	TGTGCCAGCAGGGAGACAGGGACCGATCAGCCCCAGCATTTT	CASRETGTDQPQHF
NA	TRBJ1-3	TRBV6-1	TRBD1	TGTGCCAGCACAGGGGGCTCCGGAAACACCATATATTTT	CASTGGSGNTIYF
many	TRBJ2-2	TRBV19	NA	TGTGCCAGTACGCATGAAGGTTACACCGGGGAGCTGTTTTTT	CASTHEGYTGELFF
NA	TRBJ2-7	TRBV6-1	TRBD2	TGTGCCAGCAGTGAACGAACTAGCGGGTTTAACGAGCAGTACTTC	CASSERTSGFNEQYF
many	TRBJ1-1	TRBV29-1	NA	TGCAGCTATATCCTTCTGAACACTGAAGCTTTCTTT	CSYILLNTEAFF
few	TRBJ2-5	TRBV29-1	TRBD2	TGCAGCGTGAGGACTAGCGGGGGGTCGACCCAGTACTTC	CSVRTSGGSTQYF
many	TRBJ1-2	TRBV29-1	NA	TGCAGCGTAGTTGGAATTTCTAACTATGGCTACACCTTC	CSVVGISNYGYTF
many	TRBJ1-5	TRBV20-1	NA	TGCAGTGCTAGCCGGGGGCAGGGCAATCAGCCCCAGCATTTT	CSASRGQGNQPQHF
many	TRBJ2-5	TRBV20-1	TRBD2	TGCAGTGCTAGAGACGGGGGAGGGCAAGAGACCCAGTACTTC	CSARDGGGQETQYF
many	TRBJ1-1	TRBV30	NA	TGTGCCTGGACACTGAACACTGAAGCTTTCTTT	CAWTLNTEAFF
many	TRBJ2-2	TRBV5-1	TRBD2	TGCGCCAGCAGCTTGAACTTAGCGGGAGGCACCGGGGAGCTGTTTTTT	CASSLNLAGGTGELFF
NA	TRBJ2-5	TRBV11-2	TRBD1	TGTGCCAGCAGCGTCGGACAGGGGGCATCCAGGCAGGGAGAGACCCAGTACTTC	CASSVGQGASRQGETQYF
many	TRBJ1-2	TRBV7-9	NA	TGTGCCAGCAGCCGAGAAGTGGATGGCTACACCTTC	CASSREVDGYTF
many	TRBJ2-7	TRBV20-1	TRBD1	TGCAGTGCGCAACCCGGGACAGGGCGAGAGATCTCCTACGAGCAGTACTTC	CSAQPGTGREISYEQYF